The next 21 T cell receptor beta chains were all read from a single sample in a study of a mutant IDH1 vaccine in newly diagnosed glioma. Measured with immunoSEQ multiplex PCR; TCRdb has only the in-frame clones, and not every one. This sample has roughly 35,000 clones, with approximately 91% found just once. Indicated time point: baseline, week 1 (first vaccination visit). The treatment denotes: pre-vaccination baseline after standard-of-care therapy. Sample: PBMCs, taken from a glioma patient treated with radiotherapy, temozolomide or both. The receptors stem from a woman aged 40 to 55 with glioma.

This clone was picked up one time. J is TRBJ2-1 and V is TRBV6-1, with 7 bases aligning to TRBD2. V was clipped by 1 base and J by 5 bases; unmatched bases: 11. This CDR3 region has 17 residues. The germline CDR1 and CDR2 sequences are MNHNS and SASEGT. CDR3 bases: TGTGCCAGCAGTGAAGTGGCTAGCGGACTCCTCCACAATGAGCAGTTCTTC. Translating it yields CASSEVASGLLHNEQFF.

CDR3 loop: CASSQAGGGGGDEQFF. The DNA of the CDR3 is TGCGCCAGCAGCCAGGCGGGAGGGGGCGGTGGGGATGAGCAGTTCTTC. The V and J genes are TRBV4-1 and TRBJ2-1; 9 nucleotides line up with TRBD2. This CDR3 has 16 amino acids. V was pared by 3 bases and J by 8 bases, with 11 bases of the junction left unmatched. CDR1 is MGHRA and CDR2 is YSYEKL in the germline V gene.

This chain links TRBV5-1 with TRBJ2-7, with no clear D. Germline V gene data show CDR1 as SGHRS and CDR2 as YFSETQ. V dropped 1 base and J dropped 0 bases, with 11 bases sitting between them. The CDR3 has 15 residues. CDR3 in DNA: TGCGCCAGCAGCTTGATCTCGTCCGTCTCCTACGAGCAGTACTTC. This gives the protein CASSLISSVSYEQYF.

This clone was detected only once. The chain joins TRBV6-5 to TRBJ1-4; the D gene is possibly TRBD1 (6 bases). This CDR3 region has 14 residues. Germline V gene sequence: CDR1 MNHEY, CDR2 SVGAGI. The V and J ends lost 5 bases and 8 bases respectively, with 15 bases between them. This CDR3 reads CASSGGAGSEKLFF. DNA of the CDR3: TGTGCCAGCAGTGGGGGGGCAGGGAGCGAAAAACTGTTTTTT.

The chain employs TRBV6-5 and TRBJ2-5; no firm D call. In germline, CDR1 is MNHEY, CDR2 SVGAGI. V lost 5 bases, J lost 1 base, and 14 bases lay in between. This CDR3 has 15 amino acids. The CDR3 spells CASSTARSLQETQYF. The CDR3 bases are TGTGCCAGCAGTACCGCCCGGTCGCTCCAAGAGACCCAGTACTTC.

The J gene is TRBJ2-1, the V gene TRBV6-6; 11 nucleotides agree with TRBD2. Per germline, CDR1 MNHNY and CDR2 SVGAGI (reference sequence). V lost 5 bases to trimming and J lost 5 bases; unmatched junction nucleotides: 5. This CDR3 is built from 15 residues. The chain's CDR3 is CASSKLAGANNEQFF. CDR3 in DNA: TGTGCCAGCAGTAAACTAGCGGGGGCCAACAATGAGCAGTTCTTC.

In this sample, this clone turned up a few times. The rearrangement joins TRBV12-5 to TRBJ1-1; D unresolved. The CDR3 is 13 residues long. V was cut by 2 bases and J by 4 bases, with 8 bases left in between. CDR1 is LGHNT and CDR2 is FRNRAP in the germline V gene. CDR3: CASGLNDRTEAFF. The CDR3 bases are TGTGCTAGTGGTTTGAACGATCGCACTGAAGCTTTCTTT.

CDR3 sequence (DNA): TGCGCCAGCAGCTTGACAGGGGGCGACTCTGGAAACACCATATATTTT. Translation: CASSLTGGDSGNTIYF. The chain links TRBV5-1 to TRBJ1-3; the match to TRBD1 covers 9 bases. Germline V lookup: CDR1 SGHRS, CDR2 YFSETQ. This CDR3 has 16 amino acids. The V segment lost 1 base and the J segment 0 bases; nucleotides outside the gene matches: 2. The variable domain in full, with the rest retrieved from reference TRBV5-1 and TRBJ1-3, is KAGVTQTPRYLIKTRGQQVTLSCSPISGHRSVSWYQQTPGQGLQFLFEYFSETQRNKGNFPGRFSGRQFSNSRSEMNVSTLELGDSALYLCASSLTGGDSGNTIYFGEGSWLTVV.

This clone was detected only a few times. The rearrangement uses TRBV19 and TRBJ2-3, with D unclear. Trimming left V 4 bases short and J 0 bases short, with 8 bases between. Germline V gene data show CDR1 as LNHDA and CDR2 as SQIVND (reference sequence). CDR3 length: 14 amino acids. The CDR3 coding sequence is TGTGCCAGTAGTAAAGCCACGAGCACAGATACGCAGTATTTT. Protein product: CASSKATSTDTQYF.

The V call is TRBV7-9, the J call TRBJ2-7, with no clear D. The V end was cut by 1 base, the J end by 1 base, with 11 bases between. The CDR3 has 15 amino acids. Germline V gene lookup returns CDR1 SEHNR and CDR2 FQNEAQ (reference sequence). The DNA of the CDR3 is TGTGCCAGCAGCTTAGAGGGTCAGCTATCCTACGAGCAGTACTTC. It codes for CASSLEGQLSYEQYF.

This rearrangement joins TRBV4-3 to TRBJ1-2; TRBD1 is a possible D gene (5 bases). Trimming took 0 bases from V and 2 from J, leaving 13 bases between them. Germline CDR1 is LGHNA and CDR2 is YSLEER. CDR3 length: 16 residues. The CDR3 nucleotides are TGCGCCAGCAGCCAAGAATATAGGGGCACGAACTATGGCTACACCTTC. This encodes CASSQEYRGTNYGYTF.

The chain recombines TRBV10-3 with TRBJ1-4; D is undetermined. Trimming took 3 bases from V and 7 from J, leaving 9 bases between them. The CDR3 has 13 residues. CDR1 and CDR2 from the germline V gene are ENHRY and SYGVKD. The CDR3 DNA reads as TGTGCCATCAGTGACTTAGGTATTGAAAAACTGTTTTTT. This codes for CAISDLGIEKLFF.

This clone has a single count. The chain recombines TRBV15 with TRBJ2-2; a possible D gene is TRBD1 (6 bases). Trimming shortened V by 7 bases and J by 2 bases, and 20 bases separated the two germline ends. Per germline, CDR1 LNHNV and CDR2 YYDKDF (reference sequence). This CDR3 is 17 amino acids long. The CDR3 DNA sequence: TGTGCCACCACCGAGGGGGTACAAGGTATTAACACCGGGGAGCTGTTTTTT. It yields the protein CATTEGVQGINTGELFF.

The chain recombines TRBV20-1 with TRBJ2-3; no firm D call. Germline assignment: CDR1 DFQATT and CDR2 SNEGSKA (reference sequence). V lost 5 bases to trimming and J lost 0 bases, with 3 bases between them. This CDR3 comprises 11 residues. The CDR3 region is CSAQSTDTQYF. The CDR3, as DNA: TGCAGTGCTCAGAGCACAGATACGCAGTATTTT.

The rearrangement links TRBV5-1 to TRBJ2-1; D is uncertain. Germline-derived CDR1 and CDR2 are SGHRS and YFSETQ. Deletions cut 0 bases from V and 10 bases from J, with 8 bases between. The CDR3 totals 12 residues. This CDR3 is CASSLDWREQFF. The CDR3 nucleotides read TGCGCCAGCAGCTTGGATTGGCGGGAGCAGTTCTTC.

This rearrangement joins TRBV4-3 to TRBJ1-1; D ambiguous. Germline V lookup: CDR1 LGHNA, CDR2 YSLEER. The CDR3 has 14 amino acids. V lost 0 bases and J 9 bases, leaving 14 bases between the germline ends. As DNA, the CDR3 is TGCGCCAGCAGCCAAGATAGCACCCGCTCGCAAGCTTTCTTT. Protein sequence: CASSQDSTRSQAFF.

The chain employs TRBV5-6 and TRBJ1-2; a possible D gene is TRBD1 (5 bases). V lost 0 bases to trimming and J lost 3 bases, with 6 bases between them. Germline CDR1 is SGHDT and CDR2 is YYEEEE. CDR3 size: 13 residues. The CDR3 sequence: CASSLGRDYGYTF. The CDR3, as DNA: TGTGCCAGCAGCTTGGGCAGGGACTATGGCTACACCTTC.

The chain couples TRBV4-1 to TRBJ1-5; D perhaps matches TRBD1 (5 bases). Germline lookup yields CDR1 MGHRA and CDR2 YSYEKL. V gave up 3 bases and J gave up 0 bases, with 9 bases separating them. The CDR3 is 15 residues long. CDR3 bases: TGCGCCAGCAGCCATGGACACCTTAGCAATCAGCCCCAGCATTTT. Translated, it gives CASSHGHLSNQPQHF.

The chain has TRBV19 and TRBJ1-5; weak D call: TRBD1 (5 bases). Germline CDR1 reads LNHDA; CDR2 reads SQIVND (reference sequence). The V end lost 3 bases, the J end lost 9 bases, and 18 bases lay between the germline ends. The CDR3 has 15 amino acids. The DNA for the CDR3 is TGTGCCAGTAGTATCGGTTTGAGTTCTGGGGGGCCCCAGCATTTT. It codes for CASSIGLSSGGPQHF.

This sequence joins TRBV28 and TRBJ1-5, with D perhaps matching TRBD1 (6 bases). Germline values: CDR1 MDHEN, CDR2 SYDVKM. Trimming took off 6 bases at V and 7 bases at J, with 10 bases between the two ends. This CDR3 is 12 amino acids long. The CDR3 sequence: CASRKQGQPQHF. DNA for the CDR3: TGTGCCAGCAGGAAGCAGGGGCAGCCCCAGCATTTT.

The chain combines TRBV4-2 with TRBJ2-6; weak D call: TRBD1 (6 bases). Trimming removed 1 base from V and 0 bases from J, with 13 bases in between. This CDR3 contains 18 residues. The germline CDR1 and CDR2 sequences are LGHNA and YNFKEQ. The CDR3 nucleotides are TGTGCCAGCAGCCAAGGGACAGCCTTGAGCTCTGGGGCCAACGTCCTGACTTTC. It specifies CASSQGTALSSGANVLTF.